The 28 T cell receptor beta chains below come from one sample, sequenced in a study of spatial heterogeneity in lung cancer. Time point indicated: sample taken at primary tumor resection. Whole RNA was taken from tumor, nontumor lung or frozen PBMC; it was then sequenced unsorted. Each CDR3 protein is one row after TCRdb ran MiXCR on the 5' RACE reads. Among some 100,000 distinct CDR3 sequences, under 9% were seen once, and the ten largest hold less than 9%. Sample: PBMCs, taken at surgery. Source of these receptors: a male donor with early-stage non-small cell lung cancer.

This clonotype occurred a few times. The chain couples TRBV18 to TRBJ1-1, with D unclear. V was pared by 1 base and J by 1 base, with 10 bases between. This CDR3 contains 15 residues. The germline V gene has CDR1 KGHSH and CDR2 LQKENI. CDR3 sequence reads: CASSPQGEANTEAFF. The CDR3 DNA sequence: TGTGCCAGCTCACCACAGGGTGAGGCGAACACTGAAGCTTTCTTT. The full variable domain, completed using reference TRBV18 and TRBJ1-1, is NAGVMQNPRHLVRRRGQEARLRCSPMKGHSHVYWYRQLPEEGLKFMVYLQKENIIDESGMPKERFSAEFPKEGPSILRIQQVVRGDSAAYFCASSPQGEANTEAFFGQGTRLTVV.

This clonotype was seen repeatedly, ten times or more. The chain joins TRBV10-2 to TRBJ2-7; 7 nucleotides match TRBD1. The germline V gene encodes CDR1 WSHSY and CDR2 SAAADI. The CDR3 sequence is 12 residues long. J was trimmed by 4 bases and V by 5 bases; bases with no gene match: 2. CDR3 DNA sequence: TGCGCCAGCAGTTTGGGACAGTACGAGCAGTACTTC. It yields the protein CASSLGQYEQYF.

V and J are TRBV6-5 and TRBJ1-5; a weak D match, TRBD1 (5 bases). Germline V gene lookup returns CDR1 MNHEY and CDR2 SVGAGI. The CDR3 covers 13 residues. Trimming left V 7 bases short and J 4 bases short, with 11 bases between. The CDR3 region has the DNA TGTGCCAGCACTCAGGGTAAGAATCAGCCCCAGCATTTT. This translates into CASTQGKNQPQHF.

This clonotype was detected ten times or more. CDR3 amino acids: CASSHLDSNQPQHF. CDR3 in DNA: TGCGCCAGCAGCCACCTTGACAGCAATCAGCCCCAGCATTTT. This chain links TRBV4-1 with TRBJ1-5, with D uncertain. CDR1 and CDR2 (germline): MGHRA, YSYEKL. The V and J ends lost 3 bases and 1 base respectively, with 7 bases between them. The CDR3 is made up of 14 amino acids.

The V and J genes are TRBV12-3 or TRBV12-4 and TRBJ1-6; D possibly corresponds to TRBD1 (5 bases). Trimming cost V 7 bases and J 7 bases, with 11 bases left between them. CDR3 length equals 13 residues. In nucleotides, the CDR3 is TGTGCCAGCAATACAGGCTCAAATTCACCCCTCCACTTT. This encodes CASNTGSNSPLHF.

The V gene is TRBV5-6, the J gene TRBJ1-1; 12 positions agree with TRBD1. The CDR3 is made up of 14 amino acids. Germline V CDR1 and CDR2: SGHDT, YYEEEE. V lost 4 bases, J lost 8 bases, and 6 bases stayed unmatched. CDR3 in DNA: TGTGCCAGCAGCCGAGGGACAGGGGGCGCGGAAGCTTTCTTT. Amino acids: CASSRGTGGAEAFF. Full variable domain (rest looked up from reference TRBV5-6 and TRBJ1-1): DAGVTQSPTHLIKTRGQQVTLRCSPKSGHDTVSWYQQALGQGPQFIFQYYEEEERQRGNFPDRFSGHQFPNYSSELNVNALLLGDSALYLCASSRGTGGAEAFFGQGTRLTVV.

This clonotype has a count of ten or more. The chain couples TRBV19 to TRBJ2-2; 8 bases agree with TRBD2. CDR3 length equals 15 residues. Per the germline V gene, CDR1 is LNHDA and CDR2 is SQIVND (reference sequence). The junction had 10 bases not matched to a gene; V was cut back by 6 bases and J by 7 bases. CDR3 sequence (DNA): TGTGCCAGTAGGCGACTAGCGCCTATAGGCGGGGAGCTGTTTTTT. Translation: CASRRLAPIGGELFF. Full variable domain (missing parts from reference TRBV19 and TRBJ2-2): DGGITQSPKYLFRKEGQNVTLSCEQNLNHDAMYWYRQDPGQGLRLIYYSQIVNDFQKGDIAEGYSVSREKKESFPLTVTSAQKNPTAFYLCASRRLAPIGGELFFGEGSRLTVL.

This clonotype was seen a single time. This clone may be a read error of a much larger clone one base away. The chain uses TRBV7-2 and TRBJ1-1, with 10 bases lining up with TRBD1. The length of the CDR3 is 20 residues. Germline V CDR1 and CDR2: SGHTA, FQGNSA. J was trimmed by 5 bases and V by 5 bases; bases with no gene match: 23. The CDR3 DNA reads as TGTGCCAGCAGCCCCTCGCTAAGGACAGGGGGAGCTTGGAGGGTGACTGAAGCTTTCTTT. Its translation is CASSPSLRTGGAWRVTEAFF.

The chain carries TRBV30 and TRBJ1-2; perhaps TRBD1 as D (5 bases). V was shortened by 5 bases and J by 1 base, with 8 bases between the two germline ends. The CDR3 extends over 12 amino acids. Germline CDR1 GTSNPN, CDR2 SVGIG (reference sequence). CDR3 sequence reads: CAWRDLNYGYTF. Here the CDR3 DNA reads TGTGCCTGGCGGGACCTTAACTATGGCTACACCTTC. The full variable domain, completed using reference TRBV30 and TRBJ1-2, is SQTIHQWPATLVQPVGSPLSLECTVEGTSNPNLYWYRQAAGRGLQLLFYSVGIGQISSEVPQNLSASRPQDRQFILSSKKLLLSDSGFYLCAWRDLNYGYTFGSGTRLTVV.

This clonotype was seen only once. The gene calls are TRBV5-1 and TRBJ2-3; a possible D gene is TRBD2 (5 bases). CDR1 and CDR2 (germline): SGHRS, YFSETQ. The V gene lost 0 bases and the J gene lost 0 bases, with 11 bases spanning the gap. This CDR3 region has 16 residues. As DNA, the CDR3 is TGCGCCAGCAGCTTGGAGTCTAGCCAGAGCACAGATACGCAGTATTTT. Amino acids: CASSLESSQSTDTQYF. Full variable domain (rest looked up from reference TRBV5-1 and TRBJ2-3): KAGVTQTPRYLIKTRGQQVTLSCSPISGHRSVSWYQQTPGQGLQFLFEYFSETQRNKGNFPGRFSGRQFSNSRSEMNVSTLELGDSALYLCASSLESSQSTDTQYFGPGTRLTVL.

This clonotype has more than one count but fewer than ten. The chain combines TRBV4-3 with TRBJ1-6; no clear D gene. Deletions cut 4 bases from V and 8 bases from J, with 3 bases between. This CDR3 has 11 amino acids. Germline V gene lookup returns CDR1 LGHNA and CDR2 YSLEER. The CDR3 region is CASSPYSPLHF. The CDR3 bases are TGCGCCAGCAGCCCATATTCACCCCTCCACTTT.

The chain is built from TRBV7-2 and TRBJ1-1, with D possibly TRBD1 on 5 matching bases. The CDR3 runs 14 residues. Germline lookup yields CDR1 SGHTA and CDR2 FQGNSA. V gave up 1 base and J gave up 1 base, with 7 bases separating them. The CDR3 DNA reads TGTGCCAGCAGCTTAGGCAGGGAGAACACTGAAGCTTTCTTT. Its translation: CASSLGRENTEAFF. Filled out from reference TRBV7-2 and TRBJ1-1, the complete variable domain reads GAGVSQSPSNKVTEKGKDVELRCDPISGHTALYWYRQSLGQGLEFLIYFQGNSAPDKSGLPSDRFSAERTGGSVSTLTIQRTQQEDSAVYLCASSLGRENTEAFFGQGTRLTVV.

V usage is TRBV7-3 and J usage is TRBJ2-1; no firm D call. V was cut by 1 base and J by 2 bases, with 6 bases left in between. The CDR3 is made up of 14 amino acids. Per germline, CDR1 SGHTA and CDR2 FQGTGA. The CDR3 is CASSLIGPYNEQFF. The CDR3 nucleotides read TGTGCCAGCAGCTTAATTGGGCCCTACAATGAGCAGTTCTTC.

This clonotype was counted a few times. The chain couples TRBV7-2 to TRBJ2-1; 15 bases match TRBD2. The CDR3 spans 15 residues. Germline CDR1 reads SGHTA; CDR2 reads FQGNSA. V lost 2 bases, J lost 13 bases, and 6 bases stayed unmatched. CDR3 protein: CASSLRTSGGAYQFF. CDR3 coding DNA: TGTGCCAGCAGCTTAAGGACTAGCGGGGGGGCCTACCAGTTCTTC.

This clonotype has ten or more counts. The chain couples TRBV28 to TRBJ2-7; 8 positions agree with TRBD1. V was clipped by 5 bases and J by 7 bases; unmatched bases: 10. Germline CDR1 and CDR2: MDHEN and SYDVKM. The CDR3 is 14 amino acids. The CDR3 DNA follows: TGTGCCAGCAGTCCAGCGGACAGGGATGGTGAGCAGTACTTC. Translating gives CASSPADRDGEQYF.

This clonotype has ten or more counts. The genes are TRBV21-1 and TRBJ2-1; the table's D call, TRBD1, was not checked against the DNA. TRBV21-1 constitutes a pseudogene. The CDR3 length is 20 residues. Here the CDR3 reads CASSKAGQGDSPERDNEQFF. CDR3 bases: TGTGCCAGCAGCAAAGCCGGACAGGGGGACTCCCCCGAGCGGGACAATGAGCAGTTCTTC.

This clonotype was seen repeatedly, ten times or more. The CDR3 loop reads CASSPRDRGNTEAFF. CDR3 in DNA: TGTGCCAGCAGCCCCCGGGACAGGGGGAACACTGAAGCTTTCTTT. The rearrangement joins TRBV7-9 to TRBJ1-1; 10 bases fit TRBD1. The CDR3 length is 15 residues. V dropped 5 bases and J dropped 1; count of bases not matched to a gene: 4. Germline V lookup: CDR1 SEHNR, CDR2 FQNEAQ (reference sequence). The entire variable domain, with the rest obtained from reference TRBV7-9 and TRBJ1-1, is as follows: DTGVSQNPRHKITKRGQNVTFRCDPISEHNRLYWYRQTLGQGPEFLTYFQNEAQLEKSRLLSDRFSAERPKGSFSTLEIQRTEQGDSAMYLCASSPRDRGNTEAFFGQGTRLTVV.

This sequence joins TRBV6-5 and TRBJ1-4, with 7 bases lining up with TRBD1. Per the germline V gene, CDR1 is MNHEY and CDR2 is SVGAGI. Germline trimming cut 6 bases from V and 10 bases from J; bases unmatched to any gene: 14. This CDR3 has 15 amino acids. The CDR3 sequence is CASSKMRQGLRKLFF. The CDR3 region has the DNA TGTGCCAGCAGCAAAATGAGACAGGGTCTTCGAAAACTGTTTTTT.

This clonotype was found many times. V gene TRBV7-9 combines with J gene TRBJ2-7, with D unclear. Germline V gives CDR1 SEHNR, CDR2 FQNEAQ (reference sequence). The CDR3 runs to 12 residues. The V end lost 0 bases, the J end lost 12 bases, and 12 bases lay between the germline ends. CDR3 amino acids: CASSLALGKRYF. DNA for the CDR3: TGTGCCAGCAGCTTAGCGCTAGGGAAGAGGTACTTC.

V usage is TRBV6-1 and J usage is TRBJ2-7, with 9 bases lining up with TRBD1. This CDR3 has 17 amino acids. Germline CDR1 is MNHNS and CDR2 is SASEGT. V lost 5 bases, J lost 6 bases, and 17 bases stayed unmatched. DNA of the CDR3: TGTGCCAGCAGTCTTAGACAAACCGGGACAGGGACCACCGAGCAGTACTTC. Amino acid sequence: CASSLRQTGTGTTEQYF.

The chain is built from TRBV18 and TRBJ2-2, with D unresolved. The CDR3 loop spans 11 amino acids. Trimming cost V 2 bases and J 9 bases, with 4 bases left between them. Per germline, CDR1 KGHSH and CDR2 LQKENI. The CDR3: CASSPDRELFF. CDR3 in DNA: TGTGCCAGCTCACCAGACCGGGAGCTGTTTTTT.

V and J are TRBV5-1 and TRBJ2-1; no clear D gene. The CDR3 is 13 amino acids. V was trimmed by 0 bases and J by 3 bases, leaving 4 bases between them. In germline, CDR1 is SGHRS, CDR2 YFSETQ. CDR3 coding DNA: TGCGCCAGCAGCTTGGGGGACTACAATGAGCAGTTCTTC. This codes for CASSLGDYNEQFF.

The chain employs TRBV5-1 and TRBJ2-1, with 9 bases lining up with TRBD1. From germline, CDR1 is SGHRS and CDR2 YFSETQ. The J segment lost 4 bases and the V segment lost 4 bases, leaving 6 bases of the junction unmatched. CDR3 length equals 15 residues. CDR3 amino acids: CASSLRTGAYNEQFF. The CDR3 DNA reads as TGCGCCAGCAGCCTTCGGACAGGGGCATACAATGAGCAGTTCTTC.

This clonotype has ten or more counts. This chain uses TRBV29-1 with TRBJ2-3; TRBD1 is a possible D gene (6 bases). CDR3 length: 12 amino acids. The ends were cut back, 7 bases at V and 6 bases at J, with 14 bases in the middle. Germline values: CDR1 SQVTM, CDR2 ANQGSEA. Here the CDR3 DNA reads TGCAGCGGGTCCCCCCAGGGGGATACGCAGTATTTT. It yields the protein CSGSPQGDTQYF.

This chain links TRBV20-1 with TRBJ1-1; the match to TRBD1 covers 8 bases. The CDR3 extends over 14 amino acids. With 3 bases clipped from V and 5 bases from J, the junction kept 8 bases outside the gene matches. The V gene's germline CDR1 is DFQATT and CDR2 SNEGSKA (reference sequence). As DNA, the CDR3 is TGCAGTGCTAGGGACGACAGGGGAGGGACTGAAGCTTTCTTT. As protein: CSARDDRGGTEAFF.

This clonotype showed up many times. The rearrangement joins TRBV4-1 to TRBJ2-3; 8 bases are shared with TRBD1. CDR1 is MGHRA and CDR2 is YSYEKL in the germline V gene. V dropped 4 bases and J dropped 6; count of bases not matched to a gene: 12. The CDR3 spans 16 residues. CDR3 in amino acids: CASSLYGDRRSDTQYF. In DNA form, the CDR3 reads TGCGCCAGCAGCCTTTATGGGGACAGGAGATCGGATACGCAGTATTTT.

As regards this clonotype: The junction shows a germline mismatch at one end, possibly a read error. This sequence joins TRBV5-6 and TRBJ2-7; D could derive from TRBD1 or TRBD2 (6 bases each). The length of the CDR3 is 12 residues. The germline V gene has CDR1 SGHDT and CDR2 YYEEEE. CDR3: CASSLKRGERYF. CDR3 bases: TGTGCCAGCAGCTTGAAAAGGGGGGAGCGGTACTTC.

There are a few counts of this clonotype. This chain's CDR3 is CSAGPGQNTYEQYF. In nucleotides, the CDR3 is TGCAGTGCTGGACCGGGACAGAATACCTACGAGCAGTACTTC. The chain links TRBV20-1 to TRBJ2-7, with 7 positions matching TRBD1. The V and J ends lost 5 bases and 2 bases, in that order; junction bases with no gene match: 9. Germline V gene lookup returns CDR1 DFQATT and CDR2 SNEGSKA (reference sequence). The CDR3 is 14 residues long.